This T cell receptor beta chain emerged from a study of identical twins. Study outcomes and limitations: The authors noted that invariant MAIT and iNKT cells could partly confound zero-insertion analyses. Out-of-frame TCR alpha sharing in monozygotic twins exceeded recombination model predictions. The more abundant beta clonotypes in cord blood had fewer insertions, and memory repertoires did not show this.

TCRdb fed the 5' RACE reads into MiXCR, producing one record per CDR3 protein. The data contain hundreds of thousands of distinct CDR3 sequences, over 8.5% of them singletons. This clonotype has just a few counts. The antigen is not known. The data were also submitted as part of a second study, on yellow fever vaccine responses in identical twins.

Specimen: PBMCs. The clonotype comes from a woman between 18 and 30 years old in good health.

The CDR3 protein is CASSRSGLAGDAGELFF. The CDR3 nucleotides read TGTGCCAGCAGCAGAAGCGGACTAGCGGGGGACGCCGGGGAGCTGTTTTTT. V gene TRBV4-2 combines with J gene TRBJ2-2; 13 bases are shared with TRBD2. Germline-derived CDR1 and CDR2 are LGHNA and YNFKEQ. CDR3 length: 17 residues. The V and J ends lost 5 bases and 6 bases, in that order; junction bases with no gene match: 9.